Below, 12 T cell receptor beta chains from the same sample are listed, as sequenced in a study of tumor-infiltrating lymphocytes in oesophageal squamous cell carcinoma. MiXCR, run by TCRdb on the PCR reads, gives a single entry per CDR3 protein. The sample has about 12,000 distinct CDR3 sequences; around 50% are singletons. The sequenced sample was normal esophageal tissue next to the tumor. These receptor sequences come from a male donor with esophageal squamous cell carcinoma.

This rearrangement joins TRBV11-2 to TRBJ2-1; D is perhaps TRBD1 (5 bases). Per the germline V gene, CDR1 is SGHAT and CDR2 is FQNNGV. The CDR3 is 16 residues long. With 1 base removed from V and 3 bases from J, the gap between germline ends came to 13 bases. The CDR3 is CASSLVVGALYNEQFF. The CDR3 DNA sequence: TGTGCCAGCAGCTTAGTAGTAGGGGCTCTCTACAATGAGCAGTTCTTC.

V is TRBV7-8 and J is TRBJ2-4; TRBD1 might be the D (6 bases). V lost 6 bases and J 15 bases, leaving 21 bases between the germline ends. The germline V gene encodes CDR1 SGHVS and CDR2 FQNEAQ. The CDR3 extends over 13 amino acids. CDR3 sequence (DNA): TGTGCCAGCAGTCCCAGGGGACCTACCGACCGGTACTTC. Encoded protein: CASSPRGPTDRYF.

This clonotype came up many times. The genes are TRBV5-1 and TRBJ2-1; the D is unclear. Germline V CDR1 and CDR2: SGHRS, YFSETQ. The CDR3 spans 15 residues. Trimming shortened V by 0 bases and J by 5 bases, and 12 bases separated the two germline ends. Written as DNA, the CDR3 is TGCGCCAGCAGCTTGGATCCCACGCCAGACAATGAGCAGTTCTTC. Translated: CASSLDPTPDNEQFF.

J is TRBJ1-1 and V is TRBV9; unclear D gene. The CDR3 is 13 amino acids. Trimming pared 4 bases from V and 3 bases from J, leaving 10 bases between. In germline, CDR1 is SGDLS, CDR2 YYNGEE. CDR3 sequence reads: CASSISWDTEAFF. The CDR3 DNA reads TGTGCCAGCAGCATCTCCTGGGACACTGAAGCTTTCTTT.

This clonotype is categorized as medium-sized. V gene TRBV7-8 combines with J gene TRBJ2-2; D possibly corresponds to TRBD2 (5 bases). Trimming stripped 6 bases from V and 2 bases from J, with 10 bases between. This CDR3 spans 14 amino acids. Germline-derived CDR1 and CDR2 are SGHVS and FQNEAQ. This CDR3 is CASRGAANTGELFF. The CDR3 nucleotides read TGTGCCAGCAGGGGAGCGGCTAACACCGGGGAGCTGTTTTTT.

The chain links TRBV12-3 or TRBV12-4 to TRBJ2-1; TRBD2 might be the D (5 bases). Judging by the DNA end, TRBJ2-5 fits better; the J call may be wrong. The CDR3 totals 13 residues. As DNA, the CDR3 is TGTGCCAGCAGCCGTTCGGGGCAAGAGACCCAGTACTTC. Amino acids: CASSRSGQETQYF.

The sample holds one count of this clonotype. A much more abundant neighbour one base away suggests this may be a read error. In DNA, the CDR3 is TGCAGTGCTAGTACGAGGGGCAGTGAGCTGTTTTTT. It yields the protein CSASTRGSELFF. The rearrangement joins TRBV20-1 to TRBJ2-2, with D perhaps given as TRBD1 or TRBD2 (5 bases each). The CDR3 spans 12 residues. The V end was cut by 3 bases, the J end by 11 bases, with 13 bases between. CDR1 and CDR2 (germline): DFQATT, SNEGSKA (reference sequence).

The V and J genes are TRBV7-9 and TRBJ1-1; D unclear. Germline V lookup: CDR1 SEHNR, CDR2 FQNEAQ (reference sequence). The ends were cut back, 6 bases at V and 1 base at J, with 3 bases in the middle. This CDR3 has 11 residues. The CDR3 DNA follows: TGTGCCAGCAGATCGAACACTGAAGCTTTCTTT. Its translation: CASRSNTEAFF.

The chain couples TRBV7-2 to TRBJ2-3; 11 bases map to TRBD1. In germline, CDR1 is SGHTA, CDR2 FQGNSA. V was pared by 3 bases and J by 4 bases, with 9 bases of the junction left unmatched. The CDR3 loop spans 17 amino acids. CDR3 residues: CASSFGSGQGASDTQYF. DNA of the CDR3: TGTGCCAGCAGCTTCGGTAGCGGACAGGGGGCTTCAGATACGCAGTATTTT.

The DNA for the CDR3 is TGTGCCATCAGTGACAGTAGCTCCTACGAGCAGTACTTC. Translated: CAISDSSSYEQYF. The chain links TRBV10-3 to TRBJ2-1; D not resolved. The J call is doubtful: the DNA matches TRBJ2-7 better. CDR3 length: 13 amino acids. Germline loops: CDR1 ENHRY, CDR2 SYGVKD.

The chain links TRBV11-1 to TRBJ2-7, with D tentatively TRBD2 (5 bases). The CDR3 spans 14 residues. Deletions cut 5 bases from V and 4 bases from J, with 15 bases between. Looked up from germline, CDR1 is SGHAT and CDR2 is FQDESV (reference sequence). CDR3: CASSPTMGSYEQYF. CDR3 sequence (DNA): TGTGCCAGCAGCCCAACCATGGGGAGTTACGAGCAGTACTTC.

There are a few counts of this clonotype. The J gene is TRBJ1-5, the V gene TRBV27, with D uncertain. The V and J ends lost 5 bases and 8 bases respectively, with 10 bases between them. Looked up from germline, CDR1 is MNHEY and CDR2 is SMNVEV (reference sequence). The CDR3 is 12 residues long. CDR3 region: CASSRPGEPQHF. The CDR3 DNA reads TGTGCCAGCAGTCGGCCCGGAGAGCCCCAGCATTTT.